This T cell receptor (beta chain) is drawn from a study of Ad26.COV2.S vaccination and SARS-CoV-2 variants. The overall study: Ad26.COV2.S, an intramuscular injection, was given once or twice 56 days apart. Study observations and caveats: Assessments of TCR breadth and depth may have underestimated the total T cell responses. Placebo recipients had lower spike-specific TCR breadth than vaccine recipients. It was found that vaccine and placebo recipients had similar non-spike TCR breadth.

Clones were read by immunoSEQ multiplex PCR, and TCRdb kept only the in-frame ones, dropping some. The sample lists 300,000 to 350,000 clones, 80% to 90% occurring once. As for treatment: around 19 received Ad26.COV2.S at low or high dose, single or two shots; roughly 5 received placebo; per-sample allocation not given. Sampling occurred on day 63 after the first vaccine or placebo injection. The CDR3 is 13 amino acids. Deletions cut 4 bases from V and 8 bases from J, with 14 bases between. Germline V gene sequence: CDR1 SGHAT, CDR2 FQDESV (reference sequence). In the case of this clone: Its antigen is not known.

The source is a person aged 18-65 years who received the Ad26.COV2.S COVID-19 vaccine or a placebo. Sequencing used peripheral blood, obtained in a trial of Ad26.COV2.S vaccine versus placebo. The chain links TRBV11-1 to TRBJ1-2; D is possibly TRBD1 (5 bases). Here the CDR3 DNA reads TGTGCCAGCAGCTCCATCTCGGGGGGAGGCTACACCTTC. Translated, it gives CASSSISGGGYTF.